The 23 T cell receptor beta chains below all came from one sample that was sequenced in a study of T cells in localized non-small cell lung cancer. Method: immunoSEQ multiplex PCR; TCRdb's copy keeps in-frame clones and lacks some. The data contain about 26,000 clones, roughly 80% of them seen just once; the ten biggest clones take up more than 9%. The sample consisted of peripheral blood, taken before any cancer treatment. The receptors originated from a man aged 40 to 70 with stage III squamous cell lung carcinoma.

The chain carries TRBV2 and TRBJ2-7; the D is unclear. V was trimmed by 3 bases and J by 0 bases, leaving 12 bases between them. The germline CDR1 and CDR2 sequences are SNHLY and FYNNEI. This CDR3 is built from 15 residues. CDR3 amino acids: CASSDPHFSSYEQYV. The DNA of the CDR3 is TGTGCCAGCAGTGACCCCCACTTCAGCTCCTACGAGCAGTACGTC.

This clone was detected once. The chain joins TRBV6-1 to TRBJ2-7; D possibly corresponds to TRBD1 (5 bases). V lost 4 bases and J 3 bases, leaving 10 bases between the germline ends. CDR1 is MNHNS, CDR2 SASEGT, per germline. The CDR3 totals 13 residues. CDR3 in DNA: TGTGCCAGCAGTGCCAAACAGGACTACGAGCAGTACGTC. This codes for CASSAKQDYEQYV.

This clone has just one count. This chain joins TRBV9 and TRBJ2-1; 9 bases are shared with TRBD2. The CDR3 is 16 residues long. Germline V lookup: CDR1 SGDLS, CDR2 YYNGEE. V lost 0 bases to trimming and J lost 7 bases; unmatched junction nucleotides: 8. The CDR3 is CASSVAGGRAGNEQFF. Written as DNA, the CDR3 is TGTGCCAGCAGCGTAGCGGGCGGGAGGGCCGGAAATGAGCAGTTCTTC.

The gene calls are TRBV7-6 and TRBJ2-1; 9 bases map to TRBD2. CDR1 and CDR2 (germline): SGHVS, FNYEAQ. This CDR3 region has 16 residues. V shed 1 base, J shed 0 bases, and the junction held 1 base outside the gene matches. The CDR3 sequence: CASSLVTSGSYNEQFF. CDR3 DNA sequence: TGTGCCAGCAGCTTAGTGACTAGCGGCTCCTACAATGAGCAGTTCTTC.

The chain carries TRBV27 and TRBJ1-6; D is possibly TRBD1 (6 bases). CDR3 size: 14 residues. Germline CDR1 is MNHEY and CDR2 is SMNVEV (reference sequence). Trimming stripped 5 bases from V and 5 bases from J, with 10 bases between. CDR3 in amino acids: CASSLRGNNSPLHF. The CDR3 nucleotides are TGTGCCAGCAGTCTCAGGGGAAATAATTCACCCCTCCACTTT.

The V call is TRBV6-6, the J call TRBJ2-1; TRBD2 matches at 11 bases. J lost 10 bases, V lost 5 bases, and 7 bases had no gene match. This CDR3 is built from 14 residues. Germline V gives CDR1 MNHNY, CDR2 SVGAGI (reference sequence). The CDR3 spells CASSRLAGPREQFF. CDR3 DNA sequence: TGTGCCAGCAGTAGACTAGCGGGACCTAGAGAGCAGTTCTTC.

V usage is TRBV6-5 and J usage is TRBJ2-3; D possibly corresponds to TRBD2 (5 bases). Trimming cost V 5 bases and J 1 base, with 10 bases left between them. CDR1 and CDR2 from the germline V gene are MNHEY and SVGAGI. The CDR3 contains 14 residues. CDR3 amino acids: CASSRDLGTDTQYF. As DNA, the CDR3 is TGTGCCAGCAGTCGGGATCTTGGCACAGATACGCAGTATTTT.

This clone was found a few times. The V call is TRBV30, the J call TRBJ1-5, with a tentative D call TRBD1 (6 bases). V shed 3 bases and J shed 4 bases, with 10 bases lying between them. The germline gives CDR1 GTSNPN, CDR2 SVGIG (reference sequence). This CDR3 is built from 13 residues. CDR3 amino acids: CAWSYQGNQPQHF. The CDR3 coding sequence is TGTGCCTGGAGCTATCAGGGGAATCAGCCCCAGCATTTT.

CDR3 region: CASNRPAYEQYV. In nucleotides, the CDR3 is TGTGCCAGCAACAGGCCCGCCTACGAGCAGTACGTC. The V gene is TRBV6-4, the J gene TRBJ2-7; D might be TRBD1 (5 bases). Trimming took 7 bases from V and 2 from J, leaving 9 bases between them. This CDR3 is 12 amino acids long. The germline V gene encodes CDR1 MRHNA and CDR2 SNTAGT.

The chain has TRBV7-2 and TRBJ2-7, with TRBD1 matching over 7 bases. The CDR3 covers 15 residues. With V trimmed by 2 bases and J by 3 bases, 7 bases remained unmatched. Looked up from germline, CDR1 is SGHTA and CDR2 is FQGNSA. CDR3 residues: CASSLLIAGGYEQYF. CDR3 nucleotides: TGTGCCAGCAGCTTATTAATTGCAGGGGGCTACGAGCAGTACTTC.

The chain employs TRBV9 and TRBJ1-1; D is undetermined. The germline V gene encodes CDR1 SGDLS and CDR2 YYNGEE. V was pared by 0 bases and J by 3 bases, with 3 bases between. The CDR3 is made up of 12 amino acids. The CDR3 loop reads CASSVVHTEAFF. As DNA, the CDR3 is TGTGCCAGCAGCGTAGTCCACACTGAAGCTTTCTTT.

The chain uses TRBV5-4 and TRBJ2-1; tentative D call: TRBD2 (5 bases). V dropped 4 bases and J dropped 7 bases, with 18 bases sitting between them. The CDR3 has 15 amino acids. Germline V CDR1 and CDR2: SGHNT, YYREEE (reference sequence). The CDR3 DNA reads TGTGCCAGCAGCCTGGGTCGGGATAGTACGAATGAGCAGTTCTTC. Amino acid sequence: CASSLGRDSTNEQFF. Full variable domain (missing parts from reference TRBV5-4 and TRBJ2-1): ETGVTQSPTHLIKTRGQQVTLRCSSQSGHNTVSWYQQALGQGPQFIFQYYREEENGRGNFPPRFSGLQFPNYSSELNVNALELDDSALYLCASSLGRDSTNEQFFGPGTRLTVL.

The V gene is TRBV6-1, the J gene TRBJ2-1; 9 bases fit TRBD2. Germline trimming cut 5 bases from V and 6 bases from J; bases unmatched to any gene: 14. CDR3 size: 17 residues. Germline assignment: CDR1 MNHNS and CDR2 SASEGT. As DNA, the CDR3 is TGTGCCAGCAGTAAAGGGAGGGGACTAGCCCTGTTCAATGAGCAGTTCTTC. Translating gives CASSKGRGLALFNEQFF.

The chain has TRBV7-3 and TRBJ2-1, with 11 bases aligning to TRBD2. The junction had 14 bases not matched to a gene; V was cut back by 2 bases and J by 8 bases. CDR3 length: 18 residues. Germline V CDR1 and CDR2: SGHTA, FQGTGA. The CDR3 here is CASSLEGRASGRPHEQFF. The CDR3 DNA sequence: TGTGCCAGCAGCTTAGAAGGGCGGGCTAGCGGGAGGCCGCATGAGCAGTTCTTC.

The rearrangement joins TRBV7-9 to TRBJ1-1; D may be TRBD1 (6 bases). Trimming took 11 bases from V and 2 from J, leaving 18 bases between them. The length of the CDR3 is 14 residues. In germline, CDR1 is SEHNR, CDR2 FQNEAQ (reference sequence). The chain's CDR3 is CAFTGGPANTEAFF. The DNA for the CDR3 is TGTGCCTTCACGGGGGGGCCAGCCAACACTGAAGCTTTCTTT. Complete variable domain (other parts from reference TRBV7-9 and TRBJ1-1): DTGVSQNPRHKITKRGQNVTFRCDPISEHNRLYWYRQTLGQGPEFLTYFQNEAQLEKSRLLSDRFSAERPKGSFSTLEIQRTEQGDSAMYLCAFTGGPANTEAFFGQGTRLTVV.

The rearrangement links TRBV14 to TRBJ2-6; either TRBD1 or TRBD2 may fit D (5 bases each). The CDR3 sequence is 15 residues long. Germline assignment: CDR1 SGHDN and CDR2 FVKESK. Trimming pared 8 bases from V and 0 bases from J, leaving 11 bases between. Here the CDR3 reads CASGDPRSGANVLTF. The CDR3 DNA sequence: TGTGCCAGCGGGGACCCTCGCTCTGGGGCCAACGTCCTGACTTTC.

The chain recombines TRBV14 with TRBJ2-5, with a possible D match to TRBD1 (6 bases). CDR1 and CDR2 from the germline V gene are SGHDN and FVKESK. Trimming took off 3 bases at V and 5 bases at J, with 10 bases between the two ends. The CDR3 consists of 13 residues. The CDR3 loop reads CASSQGARETQYF. The CDR3 DNA sequence: TGTGCCAGCAGCCAGGGGGCTCGGGAGACCCAGTACTTC.

The rearrangement uses TRBV7-9 and TRBJ2-2, with 8 bases that match TRBD2. The CDR3 is made up of 14 amino acids. Germline V lookup: CDR1 SEHNR, CDR2 FQNEAQ (reference sequence). V gave up 11 bases and J gave up 5 bases; unmatched junction bases: 10. The CDR3 protein is CAPPQRGTTGELFF. The CDR3, as DNA: TGTGCCCCCCCCCAGCGGGGGACTACCGGGGAGCTGTTTTTT.

The V and J genes are TRBV15 and TRBJ1-6, with D possibly matching TRBD1 (6 bases). The CDR3 covers 16 residues. The ends were cut back, 5 bases at V and 10 bases at J, with 21 bases in the middle. Germline CDR1 LNHNV, CDR2 YYDKDF (reference sequence). CDR3 sequence reads: CATSPDFEGGRSPLHF. DNA of the CDR3: TGTGCCACCAGCCCAGATTTTGAGGGGGGCCGGTCACCCCTCCACTTT.

The chain uses TRBV7-6 and TRBJ1-6; D may be TRBD1 (5 bases). V gave up 6 bases and J gave up 6 bases, with 12 bases separating them. CDR1 and CDR2 from the germline V gene are SGHVS and FNYEAQ. The CDR3 loop spans 14 amino acids. The CDR3 sequence is CASSSRRANSPLHF. Written as DNA, the CDR3 is TGTGCCAGCAGTTCACGCAGGGCTAATTCACCCCTCCACTTT.

This chain joins TRBV6-1 and TRBJ1-5; D remains unclear. CDR3 length: 14 residues. Germline V CDR1 and CDR2: MNHNS, SASEGT. V was cut by 8 bases and J by 0 bases, with 11 bases left in between. The CDR3 nucleotides read TGTGCCAGCGAAACGGGTAATAGCAATCAGCCCCAGCATTTT. It yields the protein CASETGNSNQPQHF.

The chain is built from TRBV19 and TRBJ2-6, with D hard to call. The V gene lost 3 bases and the J gene lost 4 bases, with 10 bases spanning the gap. The germline V gene encodes CDR1 LNHDA and CDR2 SQIVND (reference sequence). This CDR3 has 15 residues. The CDR3 nucleotides are TGTGCCAGTAGTATGTCGCAGCTGGGGGCCAACGTCCTGACTTTC. Protein: CASSMSQLGANVLTF.

The CDR3 nucleotides read TGCGCCAGCAGCCAGGGACTAGCGAACACCGGGGAGCTGTTTTTT. Its translation: CASSQGLANTGELFF. The rearrangement uses TRBV4-1 and TRBJ2-2; 8 positions agree with TRBD2. V lost 3 bases and J lost 0; bases outside the gene matches: 0. Germline CDR1 is MGHRA and CDR2 is YSYEKL. The CDR3 runs to 15 residues.